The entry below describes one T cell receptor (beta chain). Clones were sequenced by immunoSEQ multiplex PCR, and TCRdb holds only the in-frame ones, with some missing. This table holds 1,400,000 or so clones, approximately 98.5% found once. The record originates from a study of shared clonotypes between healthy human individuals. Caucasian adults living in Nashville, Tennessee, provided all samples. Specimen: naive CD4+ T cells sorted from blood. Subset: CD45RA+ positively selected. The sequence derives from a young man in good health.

The CDR3 coding sequence is TGTGCCAGCAGCTTAAGGTCCAGGGGCGAACAAGAGACCCAGTACTTC. It translates to CASSLRSRGEQETQYF. This chain joins TRBV7-8 and TRBJ2-5; D may be TRBD1 (6 bases). With 2 bases removed from V and 2 bases from J, the gap between germline ends came to 15 bases. The length of the CDR3 is 16 residues. CDR1 and CDR2 from the germline V gene are SGHVS and FQNEAQ.